This T cell receptor beta chain was captured in a study of blood T cell repertoires in COVID-19. Background on the study: COVID-19 samples, acute and convalescent, were from the United States, Italy and Spain. Nucleic acid was either cDNA or gDNA, and it came from T cells, B-cell-depleted T cells, or PBMCs.

The V and J ends lost 2 bases and 0 bases respectively, with 5 bases between them. CDR1 is SGHRS, CDR2 YFSETQ, per germline. The CDR3 loop spans 13 amino acids. How the authors handled the data: Amplifying reference gene primers gave estimates of nucleated cell counts. The data were produced by immunoSEQ multiplex PCR, yet TCRdb's version contains in-frame clones alone and is incomplete. V, J and clone size derive from that table, while D and trimming were established from the DNA sequence. The sample records about 100,000 clones, around four fifths being singletons. The source of this sequence is a man aged 50 or older with active or convalescent COVID-19. The chain has TRBV5-1 and TRBJ1-1; D unclear. The sample consisted of peripheral blood. This CDR3 reads CASSLQMNTEAFF. Written as DNA, the CDR3 is TGCGCCAGCAGCTTACAGATGAACACTGAAGCTTTCTTT.